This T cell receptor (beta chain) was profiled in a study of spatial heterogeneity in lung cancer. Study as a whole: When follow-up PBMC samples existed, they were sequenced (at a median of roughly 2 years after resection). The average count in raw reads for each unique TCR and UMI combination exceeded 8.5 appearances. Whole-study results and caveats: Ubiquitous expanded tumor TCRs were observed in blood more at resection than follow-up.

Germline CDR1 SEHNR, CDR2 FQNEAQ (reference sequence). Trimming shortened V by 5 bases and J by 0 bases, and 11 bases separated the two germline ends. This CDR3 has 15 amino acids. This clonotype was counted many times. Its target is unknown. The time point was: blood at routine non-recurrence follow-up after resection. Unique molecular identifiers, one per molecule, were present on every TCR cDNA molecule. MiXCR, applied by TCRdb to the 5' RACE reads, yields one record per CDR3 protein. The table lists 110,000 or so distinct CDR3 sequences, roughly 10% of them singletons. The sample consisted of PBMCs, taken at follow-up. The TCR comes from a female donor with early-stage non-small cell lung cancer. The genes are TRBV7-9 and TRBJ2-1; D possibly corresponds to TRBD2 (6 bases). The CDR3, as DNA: TGTGCCAGCAGCCCTCGGGGGAGCTCCTACAATGAGCAGTTCTTC. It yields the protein CASSPRGSSYNEQFF.